These 4 T cell receptor beta chains came from one sample sequenced in a study of blood T cell repertoires in COVID-19. Produced via immunoSEQ multiplex PCR; TCRdb's table is partial and in-frame only. Seen here are approximately 66,000 clones, around 83% observed once, and the top ten hold approximately 7%. What was sequenced was peripheral blood. The receptors here all came from a man aged 45 to 65 with active COVID-19.

The chain combines TRBV29-1 with TRBJ1-2; 9 bases align to TRBD1. There are 17 residues in the CDR3. Trimming took 6 bases from V and 4 from J; bases not matched to a gene: 18. Germline lookup yields CDR1 SQVTM and CDR2 ANQGSEA. In DNA, the CDR3 is TGCAGCGTCCAACTACATAAGACAGGGGGTTGGGGCTATGGCTACACCTTC. Its protein is CSVQLHKTGGWGYGYTF.

V gene TRBV2 combines with J gene TRBJ2-7, with D hard to call. Per the germline V gene, CDR1 is SNHLY and CDR2 is FYNNEI. The CDR3 is 12 amino acids. The V end lost 4 bases, the J end lost 4 bases, and 8 bases lay between the germline ends. The DNA of the CDR3 is TGTGCCAGCAGTGCGTCCCCTTACGAGCAGTACTTC. Translation: CASSASPYEQYF.

The chain recombines TRBV24-1 with TRBJ1-2; 7 bases agree with TRBD1. The CDR3 contains 13 residues. The J segment lost 5 bases and the V segment lost 7 bases, leaving 6 bases of the junction unmatched. CDR1 and CDR2 (germline): KGHDR, SFDVKD. The CDR3 reads CATSGGQPYGYTF. CDR3 bases: TGTGCCACCAGCGGGGGACAGCCGTATGGCTACACCTTC.

V and J are TRBV24-1 and TRBJ2-1, with 7 bases that match TRBD1. Germline CDR1 is KGHDR and CDR2 is SFDVKD. V shed 2 bases and J 8 bases; nucleotides not matched to a gene: 2. The CDR3 length is 13 residues. CDR3 nucleotide sequence: TGTGCCACCAGTGATTGGGACAGTCATGAGCAGTTCTTC. Residues: CATSDWDSHEQFF.